Below are 24 T cell receptor beta chains sequenced from a single sample in a study of control samples from healthy donors and cancer patients. Sequenced by immunoSEQ multiplex PCR; TCRdb stores in-frame clones only, minus some. The sample lists over 10,000 clones, around 92% occurring once. The specimen sequenced was PBMCs. These receptors originate from an elderly man with lung cancer.

J is TRBJ2-3 and V is TRBV7-3, with a possible D match to TRBD2 (6 bases). CDR3 size: 17 residues. V lost 3 bases and J 4 bases, leaving 20 bases between the germline ends. Germline V gene lookup returns CDR1 SGHTA and CDR2 FQGTGA. The CDR3 DNA sequence: TGTGCCAGCAGCTTGATGCGGGGCTCCACGAGGGCAGATACGCAGTATTTT. This gives the protein CASSLMRGSTRADTQYF.

The chain has TRBV3-1 (or the pseudogene TRBV3-2) and TRBJ1-2; D perhaps matches TRBD1 (6 bases). In germline, CDR1 is LGHDT, CDR2 YNNKEL (reference sequence). With 4 bases removed from V and 0 bases from J, the gap between germline ends came to 15 bases. The CDR3 sequence is 16 residues long. CDR3 protein: CASSPSRTASNYGYTF. The CDR3 coding sequence is TGTGCCAGCAGCCCGTCTAGGACAGCCTCTAACTATGGCTACACCTTC.

J is TRBJ2-1 and V is TRBV6-5, with D maybe TRBD2 (5 bases). Per germline, CDR1 MNHEY and CDR2 SVGAGI. This CDR3 comprises 15 residues. Trimming left V 2 bases short and J 1 base short, with 9 bases between. CDR3 residues: CASSYLAPSYNEQFF. CDR3 coding DNA: TGTGCCAGCAGTTACCTAGCCCCGTCCTACAATGAGCAGTTCTTC.

A remark on this clone: Other nucleotide sequences in the sample specify the same CDR3. The chain employs TRBV23-1 and TRBJ2-7; D not resolved. TRBV23-1 is an ORF; its function is uncertain. Trimming shortened V by 3 bases and J by 7 bases, and 28 bases separated the two germline ends. The CDR3 has 18 amino acids. CDR3 residues: CASSHPGPERRHLGEQYV. CDR3 in DNA: TGCGCCAGCAGTCACCCCGGACCCGAACGACGGCATCTGGGGGAGCAGTACGTC.

The chain combines TRBV10-3 with TRBJ1-6; TRBD1 agrees at 11 bases. CDR1 and CDR2 from the germline V gene are ENHRY and SYGVKD. V dropped 7 bases and J dropped 8; count of bases not matched to a gene: 4. The CDR3 sequence is 14 residues long. CDR3 DNA: TGTGCCATCAAGCAGGGACAGGGGGATTCACCCCTCCACTTT. Translated: CAIKQGQGDSPLHF.

This clone has just one count. The chain uses TRBV4-1 and TRBJ2-3, with D unresolved. Trimming removed 4 bases from V and 2 bases from J, with 10 bases in between. The CDR3 is 14 amino acids. The germline V gene has CDR1 MGHRA and CDR2 YSYEKL. The CDR3 DNA reads as TGCGCCAGCAGCCTACCAGACCACACAGATACGCAGTATTTT. The encoded protein is CASSLPDHTDTQYF.

V usage is TRBV5-7 and J usage is TRBJ2-3; D may correspond to TRBD1 or TRBD2 (5 bases each). TRBV5-7 is sorted into the ORF group, with uncertain function. Trimming pared 2 bases from V and 3 bases from J, leaving 19 bases between. The length of the CDR3 is 17 residues. The CDR3 spells CASSLCPGPSRTDTQYF. The CDR3 region has the DNA TGTGCCAGCAGCTTATGCCCGGGACCGTCAAGGACAGATACGCAGTATTTT.

The V call is TRBV4-1, the J call TRBJ2-7; tentative D call: TRBD2 (7 bases). Between the trimmed V and J ends, which lost 1 base and 3 bases, there was a span of 22 bases. Germline V gene data show CDR1 as MGHRA and CDR2 as YSYEKL. The length of the CDR3 is 18 residues. The CDR3 coding sequence is TGCGCCAGCAGCCAAGGCGGAGGGGGGGCAGTATTCGGCTACGAGCAGTACGTC. This gives the protein CASSQGGGGAVFGYEQYV.

The J gene is TRBJ1-4, the V gene TRBV5-1; D is perhaps TRBD1 (6 bases). The CDR3 has 16 residues. Germline CDR1 SGHRS, CDR2 YFSETQ. V shed 2 bases and J shed 3 bases, with 14 bases lying between them. The CDR3 is CASSLGTPSANEKLFF. In DNA, the CDR3 is TGCGCCAGCAGCTTAGGGACACCCTCGGCTAATGAAAAACTGTTTTTT.

This clone appeared once. V gene TRBV18 combines with J gene TRBJ1-3; D gene unclear. Germline values: CDR1 KGHSH, CDR2 LQKENI. The CDR3 contains 15 residues. Between the trimmed V and J ends, which lost 2 bases and 2 bases, there was a span of 10 bases. In DNA, the CDR3 is TGTGCCAGCTCACCAGGGTGGTTGCCTGGAAACACCATATATTTT. Amino acid sequence: CASSPGWLPGNTIYF.

CDR3 sequence: CATSRRTENTGELFF. The CDR3, as DNA: TGTGCCACCAGCAGACGCACAGAGAACACCGGGGAGCTGTTTTTT. The chain recombines TRBV15 with TRBJ2-2; D gene uncertain. The V end lost 2 bases, the J end lost 1 base, and 8 bases lay between the germline ends. The germline gives CDR1 LNHNV, CDR2 YYDKDF (reference sequence). The CDR3 extends over 15 amino acids.

This clone appeared a single time. V and J are TRBV6-5 and TRBJ1-4, with 9 bases lining up with TRBD1. V was clipped by 6 bases and J by 8 bases; unmatched bases: 7. CDR3 size: 14 residues. Germline lookup yields CDR1 MNHEY and CDR2 SVGAGI. The CDR3 coding sequence is TGTGCCAGCAGCTCGGACAGGGGTGGGGAAAAACTGTTTTTT. This sequence encodes CASSSDRGGEKLFF.

The chain has TRBV4-1 and TRBJ1-2; weak D call: TRBD1 (6 bases). Trimming cost V 0 bases and J 5 bases, with 25 bases left between them. CDR3 length: 19 amino acids. From germline, CDR1 is MGHRA and CDR2 YSYEKL. CDR3 in amino acids: CASSQENLALGTGQYGYTF. In DNA form, the CDR3 reads TGCGCCAGCAGCCAAGAAAACTTGGCTCTCGGAACAGGGCAATATGGCTACACCTTC.

J is TRBJ1-2 and V is TRBV5-6, with a possible D match to TRBD1 (5 bases). The CDR3 contains 19 residues. Per the germline V gene, CDR1 is SGHDT and CDR2 is YYEEEE. Trimming took 1 base from V and 2 from J, leaving 24 bases between them. The CDR3 is CASSLSPNQGNVLNYGYTF. The DNA of the CDR3 is TGTGCCAGCAGCTTGTCCCCAAACCAGGGTAATGTTTTGAACTATGGCTACACCTTC.

The count of this clone is one. V usage is TRBV28 and J usage is TRBJ2-1; D unclear. The germline gives CDR1 MDHEN, CDR2 SYDVKM. Trimming took 7 bases from V and 4 from J, leaving 8 bases between them. This CDR3 has 12 residues. CDR3 bases: TGTGCCAGCAAAAGAGCTTACAATGAGCAGTTCTTC. Its protein is CASKRAYNEQFF.

The rearrangement links TRBV7-2 to TRBJ1-1, with D unclear. Trimming removed 1 base at V and 5 bases at J, with 8 bases between. CDR3 length: 13 amino acids. Germline V gene data show CDR1 as SGHTA and CDR2 as FQGNSA. This CDR3 is CASSLGVSTEAFF. The CDR3 nucleotides are TGTGCCAGCAGCTTAGGGGTTAGTACTGAAGCTTTCTTT.

Here the CDR3 reads CASSRQGNEQFF. CDR3 sequence (DNA): TGTGCCAGCAGCCGACAGGGGAATGAGCAGTTCTTC. This rearrangement joins TRBV11-2 to TRBJ2-1; 8 bases match TRBD1. Germline V gene lookup returns CDR1 SGHAT and CDR2 FQNNGV. V lost 5 bases, J lost 7 bases, and 1 base stayed unmatched. The CDR3 runs 12 residues.

The gene calls are TRBV7-9 and TRBJ1-2, with D unclear. This CDR3 is 14 amino acids long. V shed 8 bases and J shed 6 bases, with 19 bases lying between them. The V gene's germline CDR1 is SEHNR and CDR2 FQNEAQ (reference sequence). The CDR3 bases are TGTGCCAGCGTTAGGGCGGGGAGAATCGATGGCTACACCTTC. Protein sequence: CASVRAGRIDGYTF.

In its sample, this clone was seen once. One junction end disagrees with the germline gene, perhaps due to a read error. The rearrangement links TRBV5-1 to TRBJ2-2, with 9 bases that match TRBD2. Germline CDR1 is SGHRS and CDR2 is YFSETQ. CDR3 length: 17 residues. The CDR3 DNA reads as TGCGCCCGCAGGCCGGCGGGCGGGGGGGCCAACACCGGGGAGCTGTTTTTT. Protein sequence: CARRPAGGGANTGELFF.

J is TRBJ1-2 and V is TRBV18; no definite D call. Germline assignment: CDR1 KGHSH and CDR2 LQKENI. This CDR3 has 12 amino acids. Trimming cost V 2 bases and J 8 bases, with 9 bases left between them. The CDR3 is CASSPVTEGYTF. CDR3 bases: TGTGCCAGCTCACCAGTGACCGAAGGCTACACCTTC. Full variable domain (remainder filled in from reference TRBV18 and TRBJ1-2): NAGVMQNPRHLVRRRGQEARLRCSPMKGHSHVYWYRQLPEEGLKFMVYLQKENIIDESGMPKERFSAEFPKEGPSILRIQQVVRGDSAAYFCASSPVTEGYTFGSGTRLTVV.

This rearrangement joins TRBV21-1 to TRBJ2-7; the listed D gene, TRBD2, was not tested against the DNA. TRBV21-1 is an annotated pseudogene. The CDR3 contains 16 residues. DNA for the CDR3: TGTGCCAGCAGCAAAATTGGCGGGGGGCTCCACTACGAGCAGTACGTC. This sequence encodes CASSKIGGGLHYEQYV.

CDR3 loop: CASCPLSGTGAAPNTGELFF. The CDR3 DNA follows: TGTGCCAGCTGTCCCTTAAGTGGAACGGGGGCGGCCCCGAACACCGGGGAGCTGTTTTTT. The gene calls are TRBV21-1 and TRBJ2-2. TRBV21-1 is shown as a pseudogene. The CDR3 totals 20 residues.

The rearrangement links TRBV7-3 to TRBJ1-1; no definite D call. With 2 bases removed from V and 2 bases from J, the gap between germline ends came to 12 bases. This CDR3 has 15 residues. The germline CDR1 and CDR2 sequences are SGHTA and FQGTGA. CDR3 sequence (DNA): TGTGCCAGCAGCTTAGGCCCCTCGGGTAACACTGAAGCTTTCTTT. Translating gives CASSLGPSGNTEAFF.

Concerning this clone: A read error may account for a junction end that differs from germline. The rearrangement joins TRBV9 to TRBJ1-1, with 9 bases matching TRBD1. Germline CDR1 is SGDLS and CDR2 is YYNGEE. The CDR3 sequence is 18 residues long. CDR3 region: CASRVGRGAGQGGTEAFF. Here the CDR3 DNA reads TGTGCCAGCAGGGTAGGGAGGGGAGCGGGACAGGGTGGGACTGAAGCTTTCTTT.